This note documents a single T cell receptor (beta chain) sequence. The CDR3 is made up of 16 amino acids. Germline loops: CDR1 MNHEY, CDR2 SMNVEV (reference sequence). Trimming removed 2 bases at V and 2 bases at J, with 13 bases between. The data were obtained in a study of shared clonotypes between healthy human individuals. Whole-study context: Researchers assigned three CD4 naive, three CD4 memory, two CD8 naive and one CD8 memory plate to each donor.

The assay was immunoSEQ multiplex PCR, and TCRdb's table has in-frame clones only and misses some. The sample lists roughly 720,000 clones, 90% occurring once. The chain combines TRBV27 with TRBJ2-1, with D possibly TRBD2 on 7 matching bases. This receptor was identified in a man aged 18 to 30 in good health. Some clones in this sample may be carry-over from other donors' samples. Material for sequencing was memory CD8+ T cells from PBMCs. Subset given: CD45RO+ cells pooled with CCR7-negative TemRA cells. CDR3 DNA: TGTGCCAGCAGTTTACGGGGGGCCCTAACCTACAATGAGCAGTTCTTC. Its translation is CASSLRGALTYNEQFF.